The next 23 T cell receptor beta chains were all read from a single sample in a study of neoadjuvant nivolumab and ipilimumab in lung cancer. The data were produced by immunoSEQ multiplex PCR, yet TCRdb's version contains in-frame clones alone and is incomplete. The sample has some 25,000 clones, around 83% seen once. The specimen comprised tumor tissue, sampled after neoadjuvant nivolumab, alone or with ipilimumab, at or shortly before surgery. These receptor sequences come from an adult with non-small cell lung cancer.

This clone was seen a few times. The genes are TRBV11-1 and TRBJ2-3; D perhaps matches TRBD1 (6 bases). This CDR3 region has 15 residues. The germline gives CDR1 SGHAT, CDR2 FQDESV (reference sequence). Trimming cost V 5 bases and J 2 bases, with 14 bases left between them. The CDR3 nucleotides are TGTGCCAGCAGCCCGGCCAGGGGCTACACAGATACGCAGTATTTT. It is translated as CASSPARGYTDTQYF.

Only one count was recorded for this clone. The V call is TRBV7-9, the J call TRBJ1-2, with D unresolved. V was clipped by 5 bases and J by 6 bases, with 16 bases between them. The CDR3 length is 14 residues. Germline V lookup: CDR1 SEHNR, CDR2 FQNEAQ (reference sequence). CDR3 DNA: TGTGCCAGCAGCCCCCAGCGCGTTCACGATGGCTACACCTTC. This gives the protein CASSPQRVHDGYTF.

The CDR3 nucleotides read TGTGCCAGCAGCTTAGGGGGGAAGCGAACGGATACGCAGTATTTT. Protein sequence: CASSLGGKRTDTQYF. V gene TRBV11-3 combines with J gene TRBJ2-3; D may match TRBD1 or TRBD2 (5 bases each). The V end lost 1 base, the J end lost 6 bases, and 14 bases lay between the germline ends. The CDR3 covers 15 residues. Per the germline V gene, CDR1 is SGHNT and CDR2 is YENEEA.

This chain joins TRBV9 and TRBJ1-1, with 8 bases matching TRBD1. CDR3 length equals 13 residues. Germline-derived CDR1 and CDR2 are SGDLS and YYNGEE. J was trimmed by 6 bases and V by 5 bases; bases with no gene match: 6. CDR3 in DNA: TGTGCCAGCAGTCAGGGGGCTGAGTCTGAAGCTTTCTTT. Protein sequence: CASSQGAESEAFF.

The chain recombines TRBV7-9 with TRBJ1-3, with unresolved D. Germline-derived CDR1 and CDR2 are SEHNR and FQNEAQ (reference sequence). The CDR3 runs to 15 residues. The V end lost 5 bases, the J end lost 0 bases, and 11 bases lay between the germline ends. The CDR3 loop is CASSTAVLSGNTIYF. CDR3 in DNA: TGTGCCAGCAGCACCGCAGTACTCTCTGGAAACACCATATATTTT.

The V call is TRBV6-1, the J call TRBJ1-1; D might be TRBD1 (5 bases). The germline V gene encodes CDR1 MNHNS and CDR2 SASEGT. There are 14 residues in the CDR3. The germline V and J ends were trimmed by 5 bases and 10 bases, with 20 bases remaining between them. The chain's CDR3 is CASSHVGQRKGAFF. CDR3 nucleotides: TGTGCCAGCAGTCATGTGGGGCAGCGTAAAGGAGCTTTCTTT.

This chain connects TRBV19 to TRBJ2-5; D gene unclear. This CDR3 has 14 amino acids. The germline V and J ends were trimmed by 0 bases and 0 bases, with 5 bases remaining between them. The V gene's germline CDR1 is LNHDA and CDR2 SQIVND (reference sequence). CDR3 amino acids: CASSIDTNQETQYF. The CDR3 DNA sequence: TGTGCCAGTAGTATAGATACCAACCAAGAGACCCAGTACTTC.

CDR3 amino acids: CSGVGLNYEQYF. In nucleotides, the CDR3 is TGCAGCGGCGTAGGACTAAACTACGAGCAGTACTTC. This chain joins TRBV29-1 and TRBJ2-7, with D possibly being TRBD2 (6 bases). The germline V and J ends were trimmed by 7 bases and 3 bases, with 13 bases remaining between them. The V gene's germline CDR1 is SQVTM and CDR2 ANQGSEA. This CDR3 comprises 12 residues.

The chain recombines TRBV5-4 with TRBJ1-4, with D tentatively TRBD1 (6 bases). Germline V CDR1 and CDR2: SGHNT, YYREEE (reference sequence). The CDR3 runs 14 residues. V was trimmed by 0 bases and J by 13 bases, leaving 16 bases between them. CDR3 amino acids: CASSLGGQDQGLFF. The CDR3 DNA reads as TGTGCCAGCAGCTTGGGGGGACAAGACCAGGGACTGTTTTTT.

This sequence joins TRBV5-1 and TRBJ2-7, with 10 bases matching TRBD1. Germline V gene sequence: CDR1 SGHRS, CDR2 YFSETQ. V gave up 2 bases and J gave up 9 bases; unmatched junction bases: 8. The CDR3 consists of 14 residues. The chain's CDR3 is CASSLGTGEQGQYF. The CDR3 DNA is TGCGCCAGCAGCTTAGGGACAGGGGAACAAGGGCAGTACTTC.

The CDR3 loop reads CASSSTYEQYF. CDR3 in DNA: TGTGCCAGCAGCTCAACCTACGAGCAGTACTTC. J is TRBJ2-7 and V is TRBV7-9; D not resolved. The CDR3 loop spans 11 amino acids. CDR1 SEHNR and CDR2 FQNEAQ come from the germline V gene (reference sequence). V dropped 4 bases and J dropped 2 bases, with 3 bases sitting between them.

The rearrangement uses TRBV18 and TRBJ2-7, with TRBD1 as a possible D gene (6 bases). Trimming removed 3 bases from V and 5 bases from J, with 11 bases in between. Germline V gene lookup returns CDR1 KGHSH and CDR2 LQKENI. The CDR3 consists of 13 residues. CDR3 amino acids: CASSPTGFNEQYF. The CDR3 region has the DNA TGTGCCAGCTCACCCACAGGGTTCAACGAGCAGTACTTC. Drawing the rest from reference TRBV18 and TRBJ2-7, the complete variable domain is NAGVMQNPRHLVRRRGQEARLRCSPMKGHSHVYWYRQLPEEGLKFMVYLQKENIIDESGMPKERFSAEFPKEGPSILRIQQVVRGDSAAYFCASSPTGFNEQYFGPGTRLTVT.

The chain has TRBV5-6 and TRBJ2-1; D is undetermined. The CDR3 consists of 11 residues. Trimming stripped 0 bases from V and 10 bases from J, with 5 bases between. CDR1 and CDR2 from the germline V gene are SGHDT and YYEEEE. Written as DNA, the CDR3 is TGTGCCAGCAGCTTGGAACGGGAGCAGTTCTTC. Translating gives CASSLEREQFF. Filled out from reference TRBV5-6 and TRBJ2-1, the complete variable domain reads DAGVTQSPTHLIKTRGQQVTLRCSPKSGHDTVSWYQQALGQGPQFIFQYYEEEERQRGNFPDRFSGHQFPNYSSELNVNALLLGDSALYLCASSLEREQFFGPGTRLTVL.

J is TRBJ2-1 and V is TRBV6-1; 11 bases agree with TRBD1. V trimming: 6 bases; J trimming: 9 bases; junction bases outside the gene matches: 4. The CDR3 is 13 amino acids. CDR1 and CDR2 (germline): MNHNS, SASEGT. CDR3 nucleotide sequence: TGTGCCAGCAGGGGGACAGGGGGTCGTGAGCAGTTCTTC. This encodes CASRGTGGREQFF.

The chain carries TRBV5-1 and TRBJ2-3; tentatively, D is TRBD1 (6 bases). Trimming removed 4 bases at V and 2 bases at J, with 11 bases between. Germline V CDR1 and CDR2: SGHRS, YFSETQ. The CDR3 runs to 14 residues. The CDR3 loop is CASSLGAPTDTQYF. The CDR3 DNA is TGCGCCAGCAGCCTGGGGGCCCCCACAGATACGCAGTATTTT. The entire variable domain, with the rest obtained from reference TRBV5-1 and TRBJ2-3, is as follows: KAGVTQTPRYLIKTRGQQVTLSCSPISGHRSVSWYQQTPGQGLQFLFEYFSETQRNKGNFPGRFSGRQFSNSRSEMNVSTLELGDSALYLCASSLGAPTDTQYFGPGTRLTVL.

The CDR3 protein is CAWSLGGGRDTQYF. The CDR3 bases are TGTGCCTGGAGTCTAGGGGGGGGTCGAGATACGCAGTATTTT. J is TRBJ2-3 and V is TRBV30; D possibly corresponds to TRBD2 (7 bases). This CDR3 is built from 14 residues. V was clipped by 2 bases and J by 5 bases, with 14 bases between them. The germline gives CDR1 GTSNPN, CDR2 SVGIG (reference sequence).

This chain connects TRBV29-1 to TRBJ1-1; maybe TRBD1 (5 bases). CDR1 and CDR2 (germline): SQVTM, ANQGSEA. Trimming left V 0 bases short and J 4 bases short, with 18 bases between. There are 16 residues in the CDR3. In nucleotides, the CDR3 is TGCAGCGTTGAAGATAGGGGTGGGAGGGGCGGCACTGAAGCTTTCTTT. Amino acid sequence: CSVEDRGGRGGTEAFF. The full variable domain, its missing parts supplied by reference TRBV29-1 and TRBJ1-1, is SAVISQKPSRDICQRGTSLTIQCQVDSQVTMMFWYRQQPGQSLTLIATANQGSEATYESGFVIDKFPISRPNLTFSTLTVSNMSPEDSSIYLCSVEDRGGRGGTEAFFGQGTRLTVV.

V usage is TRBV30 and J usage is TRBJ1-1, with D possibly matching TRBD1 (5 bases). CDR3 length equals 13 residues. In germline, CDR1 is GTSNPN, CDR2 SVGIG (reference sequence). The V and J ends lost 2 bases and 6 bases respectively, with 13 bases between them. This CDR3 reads CAWSRGGSAEAFF. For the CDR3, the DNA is TGTGCCTGGAGTCGGGGGGGGTCCGCTGAAGCTTTCTTT.

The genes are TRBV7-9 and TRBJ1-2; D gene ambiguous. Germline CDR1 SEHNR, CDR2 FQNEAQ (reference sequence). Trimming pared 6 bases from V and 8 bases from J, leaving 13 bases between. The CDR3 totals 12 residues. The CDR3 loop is CASRSGREGYTF. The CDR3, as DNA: TGTGCCAGCAGATCGGGCCGAGAGGGCTACACCTTC.

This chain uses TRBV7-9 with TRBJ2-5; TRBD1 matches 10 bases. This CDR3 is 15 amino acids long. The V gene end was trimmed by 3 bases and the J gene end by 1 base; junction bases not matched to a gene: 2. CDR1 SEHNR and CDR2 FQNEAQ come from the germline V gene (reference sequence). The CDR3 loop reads CASSFGTGAQETQYF. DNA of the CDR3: TGTGCCAGCAGCTTTGGGACAGGGGCCCAAGAGACCCAGTACTTC.

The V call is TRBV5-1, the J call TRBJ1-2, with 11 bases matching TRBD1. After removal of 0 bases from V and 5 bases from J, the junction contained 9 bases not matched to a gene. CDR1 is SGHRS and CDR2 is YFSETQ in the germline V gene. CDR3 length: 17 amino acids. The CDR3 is CASSLGTGGSGFYGYTF. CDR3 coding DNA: TGCGCCAGCAGCTTGGGGACAGGGGGCTCGGGGTTTTATGGCTACACCTTC.

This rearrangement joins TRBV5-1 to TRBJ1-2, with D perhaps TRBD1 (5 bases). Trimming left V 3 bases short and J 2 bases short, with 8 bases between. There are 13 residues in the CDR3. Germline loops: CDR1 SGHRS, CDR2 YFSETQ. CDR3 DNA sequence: TGCGCCAGCAGCTCCGGGACGAACTATGGCTACACCTTC. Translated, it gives CASSSGTNYGYTF.

CDR3 residues: CAWAGTGNQPQHF. The CDR3 DNA is TGTGCCTGGGCCGGGACTGGAAATCAGCCCCAGCATTTT. V usage is TRBV30 and J usage is TRBJ1-5; TRBD1 is a possible D gene (5 bases). The V gene lost 5 bases and the J gene lost 4 bases, with 12 bases spanning the gap. Germline V gives CDR1 GTSNPN, CDR2 SVGIG (reference sequence). The CDR3 sequence is 13 residues long.